This T cell receptor beta chain comes out of a study of blood T cell repertoires in COVID-19 (dated by TCRdb to 2018 to 2020). Broadly, across the study: Collaborator samples came from the United States, Italy and Spain and covered acute and convalescent phases of COVID-19. The material from the prospective study consisted of cDNA or gDNA derived from T cells, B-cell-depleted T cells, or PBMCs. A freely available public database, intended as a resource for researchers studying the immune response to SARS-CoV-2, is where the repertoires were released. Nearly every sample came with metadata listing a de-identified subject ID, COVID-19 status, age in years and sex. HLA class I and class II types, where available, came from metadata supplied by the sample provider rather than from assay-based typing. The dataset comprised deeply sampled blood TCRbeta repertoires from subjects exposed to, actively infected with, or recovered from COVID-19. Samples were obtained from the ongoing ImmuneRACE study (first 160 participants) and from 1,200 or so subjects provided by 6 global collaborators.

TCRbeta CDR3 regions were amplified from genomic DNA using the immunoSEQ Assay, a bias-controlled multiplex PCR. Turning to the authors' computational methods: The number of nucleated cells in each sample was estimated from the amplification of reference gene primers within the assay. To quantify the absolute abundance of each unique TCRbeta CDR3 rearrangement, sequence reads were collapsed and filtered. For each sample, productive Simpson clonality was calculated as the square root of Simpson's diversity index over productive rearrangements. In TCRdb, the immuneACCESS table is reduced to in-frame sequences with V and J assigned. These tables do not hold every clone; where another copy was compared, an unresolved V gene accounts for under half, and the others remain unexplained. V and J calls and clone size are copied from that table; D and trimming were computed from the DNA. The sample yields more than 350,000 clones; 75% to 90% were counted once. The ten largest clones capture approximately 1% of the sample.

General findings and caveats noted by the study authors: Clinical and demographic metadata were provided uncurated, with the amount varying by source and participant.

Regarding this clone: Its antigen is not yet known. No quality values exist for individual bases; no much larger clone is one base distant.

Enrolling through a virtual design, the prospective study's participants ranged in age from roughly 18 to 89 years and lived across more than 20 United States geographic areas. Cohort assignment in the prospective study relied on participant-reported clinical history from a screening survey and a study questionnaire. For ImmuneRACE Cohort 3, a participant was defined as recovered based on two consecutive negative NP/OP PCR tests, clearance by a healthcare professional, or resolution of symptoms. Mobile phlebotomists in the prospective study collected whole blood, serum and a nasopharyngeal or oropharyngeal swab from every participant. Over a 2-month period, participants in the prospective study had the option of providing additional blood draws and questionnaires. Before DNA extraction, blood samples from the prospective study were shipped at room temperature or frozen. This clonotype originated in a man between 18 and 35 years old who had recovered from COVID-19. Sequencing used PBMCs or T cells enriched from blood (not recorded which).

The bases read TGCGCCAGCAGCTTGGGGGACAGGGTCTCGGACGAGCAGTTCTTC. The resulting protein is CASSLGDRVSDEQFF. The sequence is built from TRBV5-1 and TRBJ2-1, and 9 bases in between align with TRBD1. CDR3 length: 15 amino acids, cysteine to phenylalanine. Kept here is only the CDR3 DNA, which spans 45 bases and is read in frame from base 1. Trimming takes 0 bases off V and 10 bases off J; junction bases not matched to a gene: 8. CDR1 and CDR2 are drawn from the germline V gene: SGHRS, YFSETQ.